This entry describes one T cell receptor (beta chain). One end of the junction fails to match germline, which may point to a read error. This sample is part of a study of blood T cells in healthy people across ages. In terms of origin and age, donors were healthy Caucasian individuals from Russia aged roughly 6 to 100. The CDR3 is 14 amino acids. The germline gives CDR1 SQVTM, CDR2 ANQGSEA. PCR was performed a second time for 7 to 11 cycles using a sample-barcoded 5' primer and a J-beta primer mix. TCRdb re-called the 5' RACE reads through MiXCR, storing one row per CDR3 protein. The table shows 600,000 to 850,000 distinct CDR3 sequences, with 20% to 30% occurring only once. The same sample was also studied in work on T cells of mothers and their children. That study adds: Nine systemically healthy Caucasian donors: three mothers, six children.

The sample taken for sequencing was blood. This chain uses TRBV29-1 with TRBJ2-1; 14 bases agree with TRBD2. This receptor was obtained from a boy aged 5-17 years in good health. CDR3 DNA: TGCAGCAAAACCGGGACTAGCGGGAGAGCTGAGCCGTTCTTC. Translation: CSKTGTSGRAEPFF.